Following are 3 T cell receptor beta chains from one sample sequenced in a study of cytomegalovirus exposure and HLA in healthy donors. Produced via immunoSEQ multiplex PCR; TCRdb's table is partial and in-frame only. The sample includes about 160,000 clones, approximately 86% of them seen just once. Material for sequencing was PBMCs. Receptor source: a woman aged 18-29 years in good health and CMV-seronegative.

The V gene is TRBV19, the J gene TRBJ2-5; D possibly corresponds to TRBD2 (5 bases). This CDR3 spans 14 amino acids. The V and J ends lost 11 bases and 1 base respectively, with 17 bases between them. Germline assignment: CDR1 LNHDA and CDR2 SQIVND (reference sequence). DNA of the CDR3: TGTGCCTGTCAAGGCGGGCCACCCCAAGAGACCCAGTACTTC. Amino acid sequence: CACQGGPPQETQYF.

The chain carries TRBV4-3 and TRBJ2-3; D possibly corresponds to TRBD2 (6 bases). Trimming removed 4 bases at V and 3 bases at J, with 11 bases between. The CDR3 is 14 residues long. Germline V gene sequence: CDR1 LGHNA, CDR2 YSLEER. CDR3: CASSPGDPTDTQYF. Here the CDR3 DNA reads TGCGCCAGCAGCCCGGGGGACCCAACAGATACGCAGTATTTT.

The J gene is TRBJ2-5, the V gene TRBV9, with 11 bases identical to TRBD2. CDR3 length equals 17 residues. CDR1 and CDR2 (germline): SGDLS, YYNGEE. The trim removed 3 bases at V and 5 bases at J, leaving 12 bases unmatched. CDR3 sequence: CASSATSGAKFKETQYF. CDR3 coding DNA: TGTGCCAGCAGCGCGACTAGCGGGGCTAAGTTTAAGGAGACCCAGTACTTC.